A selection of T cell receptor beta chains follows, all from one sample in a study of response to subunit inactivated influenza vaccine. TCRdb recomputed calls from the RT-PCR reads with MiXCR, one row per CDR3 protein. The sample lists 400,000 to 650,000 distinct CDR3 sequences, approximately 7.8% seen once, with around 13% in the top ten. This specimen consisted of PBMCs from blood, obtained roughly 24 months after vaccination. The receptors originated from a man aged 50-75 years who received an inactivated influenza vaccine. Both conserved end residues are part of each CDR3. The order of the fields is CDR3 protein, CDR3 DNA, V gene, clone size, D gene, J gene. The D gene is left open where the match is weak. Size is stated for part of the rows, as once, few or many counts, or as a class when the clone is expanded.

cdr3_aa: CASIGPETQYF
cdr3_nt: TGTGCCAGCATAGGTCCAGAGACCCAGTACTTC
v_call: TRBV2
clone_size: -
d_call: -
j_call: TRBJ2-5

cdr3_aa: CASMGDYGYTF
cdr3_nt: TGTGCCAGCATGGGTGACTATGGCTACACCTTC
v_call: TRBV7-2
clone_size: -
d_call: -
j_call: TRBJ1-2

cdr3_aa: CATSEGGRVSGELFF
cdr3_nt: TGTGCCACCAGTGAGGGGGGCAGGGTCTCCGGGGAGCTGTTTTTT
v_call: TRBV24-1
clone_size: many
d_call: -
j_call: TRBJ2-2

cdr3_aa: CASSLGRMDNEQFF
cdr3_nt: TGCGCCAGCAGCTTGGGTAGGATGGACAATGAGCAGTTCTTC
v_call: TRBV5-1
clone_size: many
d_call: -
j_call: TRBJ2-1

cdr3_aa: CASSGTVNYGYTF
cdr3_nt: TGTGCCAGCAGTGGGACGGTAAACTATGGCTACACCTTC
v_call: TRBV28
clone_size: many
d_call: -
j_call: TRBJ1-2

cdr3_aa: CASFSAFTGELFF
cdr3_nt: TGTGCCAGCTTTAGCGCGTTCACCGGGGAGCTGTTTTTT
v_call: TRBV19
clone_size: many
d_call: -
j_call: TRBJ2-2

cdr3_aa: CASSFSGRQETQYF
cdr3_nt: TGCGCCAGCAGCTTTAGCGGGAGGCAAGAGACCCAGTACTTC
v_call: TRBV5-1
clone_size: many
d_call: TRBD2
j_call: TRBJ2-5

cdr3_aa: CASSLKQPQHF
cdr3_nt: TGTGCCAGCAGTTTAAAGCAGCCCCAGCATTTT
v_call: TRBV28
clone_size: many
d_call: -
j_call: TRBJ1-5

cdr3_aa: CASSLDREWYNEQFF
cdr3_nt: TGTGCCAGCAGCTTGGACCGGGAGTGGTACAATGAGCAGTTCTTC
v_call: TRBV5-6
clone_size: few
d_call: -
j_call: TRBJ2-1

cdr3_aa: CASSLGPSGTDTQYF
cdr3_nt: TGTGCCAGCAGCTTAGGTCCTAGCGGAACAGATACGCAGTATTTT
v_call: TRBV11-2
clone_size: few
d_call: TRBD2
j_call: TRBJ2-3

cdr3_aa: CASSQAWQGNQPQHF
cdr3_nt: TGTGCCAGCAGCCAAGCATGGCAGGGAAATCAGCCCCAGCATTTT
v_call: TRBV4-2
clone_size: -
d_call: -
j_call: TRBJ1-5

cdr3_aa: CASSLGTSGLSYEQYF
cdr3_nt: TGTGCCAGCAGCCTGGGGACTAGCGGCCTCTCCTACGAGCAGTACTTC
v_call: TRBV7-2
clone_size: -
d_call: TRBD2
j_call: TRBJ2-7

cdr3_aa: CAVGDFQRTGYTF
cdr3_nt: TGTGCCGTTGGGGACTTTCAAAGGACTGGCTACACCTTC
v_call: TRBV6-1
clone_size: many
d_call: -
j_call: TRBJ1-2

cdr3_aa: CASSSRGKNIQYF
cdr3_nt: TGTGCCAGCAGCAGCCGGGGTAAAAACATTCAGTACTTC
v_call: TRBV5-4
clone_size: -
d_call: -
j_call: TRBJ2-4

cdr3_aa: CASSVLTSGGYNEQFF
cdr3_nt: TGCGCCAGCAGCGTCTTGACTAGCGGGGGGTACAATGAGCAGTTCTTC
v_call: TRBV5-1
clone_size: few
d_call: TRBD2
j_call: TRBJ2-1

cdr3_aa: CSAGTGKFQPQHF
cdr3_nt: TGCAGTGCTGGGACAGGGAAATTTCAGCCCCAGCATTTT
v_call: TRBV20-1
clone_size: few
d_call: TRBD1
j_call: TRBJ1-5

cdr3_aa: CASSPGGEAFF
cdr3_nt: TGTGCCAGCTCACCAGGGGGTGAAGCTTTCTTT
v_call: TRBV18
clone_size: few
d_call: -
j_call: TRBJ1-1

cdr3_aa: CASSFIFRSGSTSGYPYEQYF
cdr3_nt: TGTGCCAGCAGTTTCATATTTAGGTCCGGGTCCACTAGCGGGTATCCCTACGAGCAGTACTTC
v_call: TRBV12-3/TRBV12-4
clone_size: few
d_call: TRBD2
j_call: TRBJ2-7

cdr3_aa: CASSSLGDPYGYTF
cdr3_nt: TGTGCCAGCAGCTCCTTGGGGGACCCCTATGGCTACACCTTC
v_call: TRBV7-9
clone_size: -
d_call: -
j_call: TRBJ1-2

cdr3_aa: CASSSETGNTEAFF
cdr3_nt: TGCGCCAGCAGCAGCGAGACAGGGAACACTGAAGCTTTCTTT
v_call: TRBV5-1
clone_size: many
d_call: -
j_call: TRBJ1-1

cdr3_aa: CATGTAGDIQYF
cdr3_nt: TGTGCCACCGGGACGGCAGGGGACATTCAGTACTTC
v_call: TRBV6-5
clone_size: many
d_call: -
j_call: TRBJ2-4

cdr3_aa: CASSLWQQENEQFF
cdr3_nt: TGTGCCAGCAGTCTTTGGCAGCAGGAAAATGAGCAGTTCTTC
v_call: TRBV28
clone_size: -
d_call: -
j_call: TRBJ2-1

cdr3_aa: CASSQGFGTSGNTIYF
cdr3_nt: TGTGCCAGCAGCCAAGGTTTTGGGACCTCTGGAAACACCATATATTTT
v_call: TRBV4-2
clone_size: few
d_call: -
j_call: TRBJ1-3

cdr3_aa: CASTPGLDNTGELFF
cdr3_nt: TGTGCCAGCACACCGGGACTAGATAACACCGGGGAGCTGTTTTTT
v_call: TRBV7-7
clone_size: many
d_call: TRBD2
j_call: TRBJ2-2

cdr3_aa: CASSLYSADTQYF
cdr3_nt: TGCGCCAGCAGCTTGTACAGTGCAGATACGCAGTATTTT
v_call: TRBV5-1
clone_size: few
d_call: -
j_call: TRBJ2-3

cdr3_aa: CASSLGLFDYGYTF
cdr3_nt: TGTGCCAGCAGCTTAGGTCTGTTCGATTATGGCTACACCTTC
v_call: TRBV7-8
clone_size: few
d_call: -
j_call: TRBJ1-2

cdr3_aa: CASGQGNYGYTF
cdr3_nt: TGCGCCAGCGGACAGGGTAACTATGGCTACACCTTC
v_call: TRBV10-2
clone_size: many
d_call: TRBD1
j_call: TRBJ1-2

cdr3_aa: CASNPGINQPQHF
cdr3_nt: TGTGCCAGCAACCCGGGGATTAATCAGCCCCAGCATTTT
v_call: TRBV6-1
clone_size: -
d_call: -
j_call: TRBJ1-5

cdr3_aa: CASSGTLAGGGEQFF
cdr3_nt: TGTGCCAGCAGTGGTACCCTAGCGGGAGGTGGTGAGCAGTTCTTC
v_call: TRBV12-3/TRBV12-4
clone_size: -
d_call: TRBD2
j_call: TRBJ2-1

cdr3_aa: CSVARPSGSHEQYF
cdr3_nt: TGCAGCGTTGCAAGGCCTAGCGGGAGCCACGAGCAGTACTTC
v_call: TRBV29-1
clone_size: many
d_call: TRBD2
j_call: TRBJ2-7

cdr3_aa: CASSQSGIGGYQPQHF
cdr3_nt: TGTGCCAGCAGCCAAAGTGGAATAGGTGGTTATCAGCCCCAGCATTTT
v_call: TRBV3-1
clone_size: few
d_call: -
j_call: TRBJ1-5

cdr3_aa: CASSLRVLLHKETQYF
cdr3_nt: TGTGCCAGCAGCCTAAGGGTCCTATTACATAAAGAGACCCAGTACTTC
v_call: TRBV28
clone_size: -
d_call: -
j_call: TRBJ2-5

cdr3_aa: CASSESLNGYTF
cdr3_nt: TGCGCCAGCAGTGAGTCGTTGAATGGCTACACCTTC
v_call: TRBV10-1
clone_size: -
d_call: -
j_call: TRBJ1-2

cdr3_aa: CASSQDRGNTGNTIYF
cdr3_nt: TGTGCCAGCTCACAGGACAGGGGGAACACTGGAAACACCATATATTTT
v_call: TRBV18
clone_size: many
d_call: TRBD1
j_call: TRBJ1-3

cdr3_aa: CATSDPGQGNEKLFF
cdr3_nt: TGTGCCACCAGTGACCCGGGACAGGGGAATGAAAAACTGTTTTTT
v_call: TRBV24-1
clone_size: many
d_call: TRBD1
j_call: TRBJ1-4

cdr3_aa: CASSYLAGGLDGELFF
cdr3_nt: TGTGCCAGCAGCTATCTAGCGGGGGGGCTTGACGGGGAGCTGTTTTTT
v_call: TRBV7-2
clone_size: many
d_call: TRBD2
j_call: TRBJ2-2